The 29 T cell receptor beta chains below come from one sample, sequenced in a study of T cell repertoires in cytomegalovirus infection. Each CDR3 protein is one row after TCRdb ran MiXCR on the reads. The sample shows roughly 600,000 distinct CDR3 sequences, 20% to 25% of them seen only once. The sample taken for sequencing was CD8+ T cells from PBMCs. These receptors were collected from a human donor in good health (CMV status not recorded). Some clones in this sample may be carry-over from other donors' samples.

This clonotype has a count of ten or more. This rearrangement joins TRBV7-9 to TRBJ2-6, with TRBD1 matching 7 bases. The V segment lost 5 bases and the J segment 3 bases; nucleotides outside the gene matches: 16. CDR1 is SEHNR and CDR2 is FQNEAQ in the germline V gene (reference sequence). This CDR3 has 19 residues. The CDR3 sequence is CASSIHRQGPRYGANVLTF. The CDR3 DNA follows: TGTGCCAGCAGCATCCATCGACAGGGTCCGAGGTATGGGGCCAACGTCCTGACTTTC.

The chain recombines TRBV5-4 with TRBJ2-2; D might be TRBD2 (6 bases). CDR3 length equals 15 residues. CDR1 SGHNT and CDR2 YYREEE come from the germline V gene (reference sequence). V lost 4 bases and J lost 4, with 14 bases in between. Here the CDR3 DNA reads TGTGCCAGCAGCCCCCAGGGCGGGGTCACCGGGGAGCTGTTTTTT. Translated, it gives CASSPQGGVTGELFF.

This clonotype was seen at least ten times. This chain connects TRBV7-6 to TRBJ2-5, with 7 bases identical to TRBD2. Germline V CDR1 and CDR2: SGHVS, FNYEAQ. V lost 3 bases and J lost 1; bases outside the gene matches: 8. The CDR3 is made up of 16 amino acids. The CDR3 nucleotides are TGTGCCAGCAGCTTCAAGCCGGGACTAATCCAAGAGACCCAGTACTTC. It translates to CASSFKPGLIQETQYF.

The sample holds a few counts of this clonotype. The chain links TRBV24-1 to TRBJ2-2; no definite D call. V lost 5 bases to trimming and J lost 7 bases, with 10 bases between them. Germline CDR1 KGHDR, CDR2 SFDVKD. The CDR3 runs 13 residues. CDR3 in amino acids: CATSAQTNGELFF. The CDR3 bases are TGTGCCACCAGTGCCCAAACGAACGGGGAGCTGTTTTTT.

This clonotype was found many times. V and J are TRBV4-1 and TRBJ2-2, with D uncertain. Deletions cut 5 bases from V and 4 bases from J, with 8 bases between. The CDR3 runs to 13 residues. Germline lookup yields CDR1 MGHRA and CDR2 YSYEKL. This CDR3 reads CASSRDFTGELFF. Written as DNA, the CDR3 is TGCGCCAGCAGCAGAGACTTCACCGGGGAGCTGTTTTTT.

For this clonotype: This may come from a read error, since a much larger clone is one base off. V is TRBV7-2 and J is TRBJ2-1; 7 nucleotides align to TRBD2. CDR1 is SGHTA, CDR2 FQGNSA, per germline. The ends lost 4 bases at V and 3 bases at J; junction bases unmatched: 12. The CDR3 consists of 17 residues. The CDR3 region has the DNA TGTGCCAGCAGCTACCCAGGACTAGTGGGGGGCTACAATGAGCAGTTCTTC. It yields the protein CASSYPGLVGGYNEQFF. The variable domain in full, completed from reference TRBV7-2 and TRBJ2-1, reads GAGVSQSPSNKVTEKGKDVELRCDPISGHTALYWYRQSLGQGLEFLIYFQGNSAPDKSGLPSDRFSAERTGGSVSTLTIQRTQQEDSAVYLCASSYPGLVGGYNEQFFGPGTRLTVL.

This clonotype was counted a few times. This chain links TRBV19 with TRBJ1-5; 8 nucleotides align to TRBD1. Per germline, CDR1 LNHDA and CDR2 SQIVND (reference sequence). This CDR3 has 13 residues. Trimming took 10 bases from V and 0 from J; bases not matched to a gene: 2. The DNA for the CDR3 is TGTGCCACCGGACAGGGTAGCAATCAGCCCCAGCATTTT. This sequence encodes CATGQGSNQPQHF.

The rearrangement uses TRBV29-1 and TRBJ2-2; perhaps TRBD1 as D (5 bases). The CDR3 totals 13 residues. Germline V gene data show CDR1 as SQVTM and CDR2 as ANQGSEA. Trimming cost V 7 bases and J 4 bases, with 13 bases left between them. For the CDR3, the DNA is TGCAGCGCTGTGACAGCGCTCACCGGGGAGCTGTTTTTT. Translating gives CSAVTALTGELFF.

The genes are TRBV11-3 and TRBJ2-1, with D uncertain. V gave up 4 bases and J gave up 0 bases, with 10 bases separating them. Germline V gene lookup returns CDR1 SGHNT and CDR2 YENEEA. The CDR3 has 15 amino acids. The CDR3 DNA follows: TGTGCCAGCAGCTCGCGGCAGCACTCCTACAATGAGCAGTTCTTC. Translating gives CASSSRQHSYNEQFF.

Ten or more counts support this clonotype. DNA for the CDR3: TGTGCCAGCAGCTTAGGAGGCATGTACCAAGAGACCCAGTACTTC. The encoded protein is CASSLGGMYQETQYF. The chain joins TRBV7-2 to TRBJ2-5; D gene ambiguous. There are 15 residues in the CDR3. Germline values: CDR1 SGHTA, CDR2 FQGNSA. V dropped 1 base and J dropped 0 bases, with 9 bases sitting between them.

There are a few counts of this clonotype. J is TRBJ2-2 and V is TRBV6-2 or TRBV6-3; tentatively, D is TRBD1 or TRBD2 (6 bases each). V lost 9 bases and J lost 3, with 20 bases in between. CDR1 is MNHEY and CDR2 is SVGEGT in the germline V gene. The CDR3 sequence is 16 residues long. The CDR3 loop reads CASNHYGGPDTGELFF. DNA of the CDR3: TGTGCCAGTAACCACTATGGGGGGCCCGACACCGGGGAGCTGTTTTTT.

This chain connects TRBV4-1 to TRBJ2-2; 8 bases agree with TRBD1. The CDR3 is made up of 13 amino acids. Germline CDR1 MGHRA, CDR2 YSYEKL. J lost 6 bases, V lost 4 bases, and 1 base had no gene match. For the CDR3, the DNA is TGCGCCAGCAGCCGACAGGGGTCCGGGGAGCTGTTTTTT. This translates into CASSRQGSGELFF.

This clonotype was picked up many times. The chain uses TRBV7-3 and TRBJ2-1, with 9 bases matching TRBD2. The germline CDR1 and CDR2 sequences are SGHTA and FQGTGA. There are 15 residues in the CDR3. Trimming cost V 2 bases and J 7 bases; bases outside gene matches: 6. The CDR3 nucleotides are TGTGCCAGCAGCTTAGCGGGGGGGGCGGGGAATGAGCAGTTCTTC. This sequence encodes CASSLAGGAGNEQFF.

The chain carries TRBV12-5 and TRBJ1-1; D might be TRBD1 (6 bases). V was pared by 4 bases and J by 3 bases, with 12 bases between. Per germline, CDR1 LGHNT and CDR2 FRNRAP. The CDR3 covers 14 residues. The CDR3 nucleotides read TGTGCTAGTGGTTCGGCAGGGGAGGACACTGAAGCTTTCTTT. Encoded protein: CASGSAGEDTEAFF.

This clonotype has just a few counts. The gene calls are TRBV7-9 and TRBJ1-1; D not resolved. Germline assignment: CDR1 SEHNR and CDR2 FQNEAQ (reference sequence). V was clipped by 5 bases and J by 4 bases, with 14 bases between them. The CDR3 has 14 residues. CDR3 nucleotides: TGTGCCAGCAGCCATTCGTCGGGGATCACTGAAGCTTTCTTT. It is translated as CASSHSSGITEAFF.

This clonotype was detected a few times. Mismatch with germline at one junction end may stem from a read error. CDR3 sequence: CASSLSPDRVNAEAFF. In nucleotides, the CDR3 is TGTGCCAGCAGTTTATCGCCCGACAGGGTGAACGCTGAAGCTTTCTTT. This sequence joins TRBV27 and TRBJ1-1; 7 bases fit TRBD1. The CDR3 is 16 amino acids. Per the germline V gene, CDR1 is MNHEY and CDR2 is SMNVEV (reference sequence).

This clonotype has more than one count but fewer than ten. The chain has TRBV20-1 and TRBJ2-1; D is possibly TRBD2 (7 bases). The CDR3 runs 15 residues. Looked up from germline, CDR1 is DFQATT and CDR2 is SNEGSKA (reference sequence). V was shortened by 3 bases and J by 0 bases, with 12 bases between the two germline ends. The CDR3 sequence is CSASDAGASYNEQFF. The CDR3 DNA is TGCAGTGCTAGCGACGCGGGGGCCTCCTACAATGAGCAGTTCTTC.

This rearrangement joins TRBV20-1 to TRBJ2-5; TRBD2 matches 10 bases. Germline lookup yields CDR1 DFQATT and CDR2 SNEGSKA (reference sequence). V lost 0 bases and J lost 3; bases outside the gene matches: 7. The CDR3 is made up of 16 amino acids. In nucleotides, the CDR3 is TGCAGTGCTAGAGATTTCCTAGGACTAGCGGAAGAGACCCAGTACTTC. Translation gives CSARDFLGLAEETQYF.

This clonotype was counted a few times. The gene calls are TRBV19 and TRBJ2-3, with D hard to call. The CDR3 covers 15 residues. Trimming pared 3 bases from V and 2 bases from J, leaving 12 bases between. The germline gives CDR1 LNHDA, CDR2 SQIVND (reference sequence). The CDR3 coding sequence is TGTGCCAGTAGTATTGTCGGCTCTACCACAGATACGCAGTATTTT. Residues: CASSIVGSTTDTQYF.

This clonotype was counted at least ten times. This chain links TRBV7-8 with TRBJ2-3; the D gene is possibly TRBD2 (5 bases). Germline-derived CDR1 and CDR2 are SGHVS and FQNEAQ. This CDR3 contains 15 residues. Trimming removed 2 bases at V and 8 bases at J, with 17 bases between. CDR3 residues: CASSLYQPGSGTQYF. The CDR3 nucleotides read TGTGCCAGCAGCTTATACCAGCCGGGGAGCGGTACGCAGTATTTT. The entire variable domain, with the rest obtained from reference TRBV7-8 and TRBJ2-3, is as follows: GAGVSQSPRYKVAKRGQDVALRCDPISGHVSLFWYQQALGQGPEFLTYFQNEAQLDKSGLPSDRFFAERPEGSVSTLKIQRTQQEDSAVYLCASSLYQPGSGTQYFGPGTRLTVL.

This clonotype was detected only a few times. This chain joins TRBV12-3 or TRBV12-4 and TRBJ2-1, with 7 positions matching TRBD2. V gave up 8 bases and J gave up 7 bases; unmatched junction bases: 2. The CDR3 runs to 11 residues. In DNA, the CDR3 is TGTGCCAGCGCCGGGGGGAATGAGCAGTTCTTC. Protein: CASAGGNEQFF.

This clonotype was detected a few times. The chain is built from TRBV6-2 or TRBV6-3 and TRBJ2-7; D is perhaps TRBD2 (5 bases). With 2 bases removed from V and 11 bases from J, the gap between germline ends came to 22 bases. The CDR3 consists of 15 residues. Germline assignment: CDR1 MNHEY and CDR2 SVGEGT. CDR3 region: CASSYRPTFGEKEYF. The CDR3 nucleotides read TGTGCCAGCAGTTACCGGCCGACATTCGGGGAAAAGGAGTACTTC.

Worth noting for this clonotype: A much larger clonotype is one base distant, so this may be a read error. The chain links TRBV28 to TRBJ2-3, with TRBD2 matching over 9 bases. The CDR3 totals 18 residues. Germline loops: CDR1 MDHEN, CDR2 SYDVKM. This CDR3 reads CASSFLLAGQTSTDMQYF. The DNA of the CDR3 is TGTGCCAGCAGTTTTCTCCTAGCGGGGCAGACTAGCACAGATATGCAGTATTTT. Full variable domain (remainder filled in from reference TRBV28 and TRBJ2-3): DVKVTQSSRYLVKRTGEKVFLECVQDMDHENMFWYRQDPGLGLRLIYFSYDVKMKEKGDIPEGYSVSREKKERFSLILESASTNQTSMYLCASSFLLAGQTSTDMQYFGPGTRLTVL.

This clonotype was counted a few times. The chain employs TRBV11-2 and TRBJ2-2; D unresolved. Trimming shortened V by 2 bases and J by 1 base, and 14 bases separated the two germline ends. The CDR3 length is 17 residues. Germline V gives CDR1 SGHAT, CDR2 FQNNGV. This CDR3 reads CASSLWVGTGNTGELFF. The DNA of the CDR3 is TGTGCCAGCAGCTTATGGGTCGGTACCGGGAACACCGGGGAGCTGTTTTTT.

In this sample, this clonotype turned up a few times. The chain links TRBV2 to TRBJ2-7, with D hard to call. Germline V gene sequence: CDR1 SNHLY, CDR2 FYNNEI. V was trimmed by 6 bases and J by 0 bases, leaving 15 bases between them. The CDR3 length is 15 residues. The CDR3, as DNA: TGTGCCAGCAGCGACCCCGGGCAAACCTCCTACGAGCAGTACTTC. Encoded protein: CASSDPGQTSYEQYF.

Regarding this clonotype: This CDR3 is missing its conserved last phenylalanine or tryptophan, likely due to a read error. The V gene is TRBV6-1, the J gene TRBJ1-1; D is ambiguous. In germline, CDR1 is MNHNS, CDR2 SASEGT. V was clipped by 0 bases and J by 0 bases, with 5 bases between them. CDR3 length: 14 residues. In nucleotides, the CDR3 is TGTGCCAGCAGTGAAGCGCTGATGAACACTGAAGCTTTCTCT. This codes for CASSEALMNTEAFS.

The V call is TRBV7-2, the J call TRBJ1-6; D is unclear. Trimming shortened V by 1 base and J by 0 bases, and 10 bases separated the two germline ends. Looked up from germline, CDR1 is SGHTA and CDR2 is FQGNSA. The CDR3 has 17 amino acids. The DNA of the CDR3 is TGTGCCAGCAGCTTAGGACGGCCGGGCTCCTATAATTCACCCCTCCACTTT. This sequence encodes CASSLGRPGSYNSPLHF. The full variable domain, in which reference TRBV7-2 and TRBJ1-6 provide the parts outside the CDR3, is GAGVSQSPSNKVTEKGKDVELRCDPISGHTALYWYRQSLGQGLEFLIYFQGNSAPDKSGLPSDRFSAERTGGSVSTLTIQRTQQEDSAVYLCASSLGRPGSYNSPLHFGNGTRLTVT.

This clonotype has ten or more counts. The rearrangement uses TRBV7-2 and TRBJ2-3; 10 bases align to TRBD2. The CDR3 covers 13 residues. Germline V gives CDR1 SGHTA, CDR2 FQGNSA. Here the CDR3 DNA reads TGTGCGATCAGCGGGGGGGGTACAGATACGCAGTATTTT. Translation gives CAISGGGTDTQYF.

The chain links TRBV5-1 to TRBJ2-1; TRBD2 agrees at 9 bases. The CDR3 runs to 16 residues. CDR1 is SGHRS and CDR2 is YFSETQ in the germline V gene. V was pared by 0 bases and J by 8 bases, with 9 bases of the junction left unmatched. CDR3 in amino acids: CASSLEAGGTGDEQFF. CDR3 DNA sequence: TGCGCCAGCAGCTTGGAGGCGGGGGGGACGGGTGATGAGCAGTTCTTC.